This is a list of T cell receptor beta chains from one sample in a study of T cells in Graves' hyperthyroidism and ophthalmopathy. TCRdb reanalysed the multiplex PCR reads using MiXCR and keeps one entry per CDR3 protein. The table has around 520,000 distinct CDR3 sequences, approximately 25% seen once. The source material was blood. The receptors here all came from a woman aged 25-40 years with Graves' ophthalmopathy. Both conserved end residues are part of each CDR3. The D gene is left open where the match is weak. Part of the rows lack a size; the others show once, few, many or a class for expanded clones.

many . TRBJ2-7 TRBV18 TGTGCCAGCTCACCAGCATCAGGGTATTCCTACGAGCAGTACTTC CASSPASGYSYEQYF
. . TRBJ1-5 TRBV20-1 TGCAGTGCTACCCCACTGGGGAACAATCAGCCCCAGCATTTT CSATPLGNNQPQHF
many . TRBJ2-7 TRBV10-3 TGTGCCATCAGTGAGTCCTCGGACCCATACGAGCAGTACTTC CAISESSDPYEQYF
. TRBD1 TRBJ2-7 TRBV18 TGTACCAGCTCACCCGGGACAGACTCCTACGAGCAGTACTTC CTSSPGTDSYEQYF
. . TRBJ1-2 TRBV5-6 TGTGCCAGCAGCTTGAAAAGGATGTTAGCTAACTATGGCTACACCTTC CASSLKRMLANYGYTF
many TRBD1 TRBJ1-5 TRBV7-2 TGTGCCAGCAGCCCGGGACAGAGCCAGCCCCAGCATTTT CASSPGQSQPQHF
. . TRBJ2-7 TRBV6-5 TGTGCCAGCAGTTACGGAGGGGGGGCCTCTGACGAGCAGTACTTC CASSYGGGASDEQYF
. . TRBJ1-1 TRBV7-9 TGTGCCAGCAGCACAGATTGGGGGCGGAACACTGAAGCTTTCTTT CASSTDWGRNTEAFF
many . TRBJ1-2 TRBV11-2 TGTGCCAGCAGCTTAGCCGGGGTAACGGCTGGCTACACCTTC CASSLAGVTAGYTF
. TRBD1 TRBJ1-1 TRBV7-2 TGTGCCAGCAGCTTGGGACAGGGCGATAACACTGAAGCTTTCTTT CASSLGQGDNTEAFF
once . TRBJ1-2 TRBV12-3/TRBV12-4 TGTGCCAGCAGCCCAGGGGCCAACTTACTCCTTTTCTATGGCTACACCTTC CASSPGANLLLFYGYTF
many TRBD2 TRBJ2-7 TRBV20-1 TGCAGTGCACCTACTAGCGGGGCCTACGAGCAGTACTTC CSAPTSGAYEQYF
many . TRBJ1-1 TRBV29-1 TGCAGCGTTGAAGATTGGTCCGGACTGCCTGAAGCTTTCTTT CSVEDWSGLPEAFF
many TRBD2 TRBJ2-5 TRBV7-3 TGTGCCAGCAGCGTGACTAGCGGGGGGGCTGCAGAGACCCAGTACTTC CASSVTSGGAAETQYF
. . TRBJ2-5 TRBV2 TGTGCCAGCAGTGAAGCCAGCCCTGTCCAGGAGTGGGAGACCCAGTACTTC CASSEASPVQEWETQYF
. TRBD1 TRBJ2-7 TRBV4-1 TGCGCCAGCAGCCAAGACGATTCTGGACAGGGGGCCTACGAGCAGTACTTC CASSQDDSGQGAYEQYF
. . TRBJ1-5 TRBV6-5 TGTGCCAGCAGTTCCGACCAGGGGTTGGCTCAGCCCCAGCATTTT CASSSDQGLAQPQHF
. . TRBJ1-2 TRBV20-1 TGCAGTGCTAGTCTCGTGGGCAGGGTAAACGGCTACACCTTC CSASLVGRVNGYTF
many TRBD2 TRBJ2-5 TRBV7-2 TGTGCCAGCAGCTTGGGACTAGTTGCCGAGACCCAGTACTTC CASSLGLVAETQYF
. . TRBJ1-5 TRBV28 TGTGCCAGCAGTTTATTGGCAGGTGGACTCAATCAGCCCCAGCATTTT CASSLLAGGLNQPQHF
few TRBD2 TRBJ2-7 TRBV29-1 TGCAGCGTTGTCTTGTACGGGAGGGATCTCGAGCAGTACTTC CSVVLYGRDLEQYF
many . TRBJ2-7 TRBV10-3 TGTGCCATCTCCCGACAGCTCTACGAGCAGTACTTC CAISRQLYEQYF
. . TRBJ2-2 TRBV6-1 TGTGCCAGCAACCCAGAGAGGGAGGCCGGGGAGCTGTTTTTT CASNPEREAGELFF
many TRBD1 TRBJ1-2 TRBV18 TGTGCCAGCTCACCACCGGGACAGGGGGCTGATGGCTACACCTTC CASSPPGQGADGYTF
many . TRBJ2-6 TRBV19 TGTGCCAGTAGCGCCGGGACGGCTGGGGCCAACGTCCTGACTTTC CASSAGTAGANVLTF
many . TRBJ1-1 TRBV6-2/TRBV6-3 TGTGCCAGCAGCAACCACAGGGATGAGGACACTGAAGCTTTCTTT CASSNHRDEDTEAFF
. . TRBJ2-7 TRBV12-5 TGTGCTAGTGGTTCCGGGGCTCTCGAGCAGTACTTC CASGSGALEQYF
many TRBD1 TRBJ1-5 TRBV12-3/TRBV12-4 TGTGCCAGCAGGACGCAGGGGGATCAGCCCCAGCATTTT CASRTQGDQPQHF
. . TRBJ1-5 TRBV18 TGTGCCAGCTCACCACCGTCAGGCAATCAGCCCCAGCATTTT CASSPPSGNQPQHF